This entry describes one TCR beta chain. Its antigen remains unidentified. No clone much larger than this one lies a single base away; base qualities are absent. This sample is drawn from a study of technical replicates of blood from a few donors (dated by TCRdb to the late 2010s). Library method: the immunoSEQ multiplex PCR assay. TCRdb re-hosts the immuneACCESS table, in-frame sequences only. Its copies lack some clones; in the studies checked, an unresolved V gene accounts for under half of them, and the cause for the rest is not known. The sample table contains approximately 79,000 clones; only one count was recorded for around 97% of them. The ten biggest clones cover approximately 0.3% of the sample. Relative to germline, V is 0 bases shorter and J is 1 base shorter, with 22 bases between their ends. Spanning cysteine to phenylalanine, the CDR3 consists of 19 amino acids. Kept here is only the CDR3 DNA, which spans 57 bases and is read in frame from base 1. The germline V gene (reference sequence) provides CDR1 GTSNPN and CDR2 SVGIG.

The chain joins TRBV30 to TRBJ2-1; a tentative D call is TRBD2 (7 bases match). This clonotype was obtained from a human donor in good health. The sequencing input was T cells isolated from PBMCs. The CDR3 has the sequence CAWSVLGGGSLGSYNEQFF. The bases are TGTGCCTGGAGTGTATTAGGGGGGGGGAGCCTAGGTTCCTACAATGAGCAGTTCTTC.